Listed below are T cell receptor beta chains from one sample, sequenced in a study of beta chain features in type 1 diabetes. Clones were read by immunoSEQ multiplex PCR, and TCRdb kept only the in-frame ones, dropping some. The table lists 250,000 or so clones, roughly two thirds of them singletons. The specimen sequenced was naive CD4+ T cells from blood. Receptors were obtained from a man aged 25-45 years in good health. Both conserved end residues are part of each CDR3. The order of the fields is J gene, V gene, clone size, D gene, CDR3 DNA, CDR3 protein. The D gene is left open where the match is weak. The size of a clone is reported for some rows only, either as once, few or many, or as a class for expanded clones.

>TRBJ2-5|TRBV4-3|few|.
TGCGCCAGCAGCCAAGATGTTGGTGCAGGGAGGGAGACCCAGTACTTC
CASSQDVGAGRETQYF
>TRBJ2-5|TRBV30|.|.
TGTGCCTGGAGTGAGACGGGGCAAGAGACCCAGTACTTC
CAWSETGQETQYF
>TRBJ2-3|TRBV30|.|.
TGTGCCTGGAGTGTATCGGCCACGACCACAGATACGCAGTATTTT
CAWSVSATTTDTQYF
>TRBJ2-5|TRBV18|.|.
TGTGCCAGCTCACCACAGGGACAAGAGACCCAGTACTTC
CASSPQGQETQYF
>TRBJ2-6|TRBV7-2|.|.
TGTGCCAGCAGCTTCCTCGGGCAGGGAAACGTCCTGACTTTC
CASSFLGQGNVLTF
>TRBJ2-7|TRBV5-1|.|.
TGCGCCAGCAGCTTGCCCTCGGTAAACGAGCAGTACTTC
CASSLPSVNEQYF
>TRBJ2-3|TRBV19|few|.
TGTGCCAGTAGTATTGGTGGGATAACCACAGATACGCAGTATTTT
CASSIGGITTDTQYF
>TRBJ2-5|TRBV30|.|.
TGTGCCTGGAAAAGGGATGAAGAGACCCAGTACTTC
CAWKRDEETQYF
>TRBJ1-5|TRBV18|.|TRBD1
TGTGCCAGCTCAACAACAGGGGGCGGAGGTCAGCCCCAGCATTTT
CASSTTGGGGQPQHF
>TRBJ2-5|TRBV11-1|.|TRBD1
TGTGCCAGCGCCCCGGGACAGGGGGGAGAGACCCAGTACTTC
CASAPGQGGETQYF
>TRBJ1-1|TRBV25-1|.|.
TGTGCCAGCAGTGAGGCTGGGAACACTGAAGCTTTCTTT
CASSEAGNTEAFF
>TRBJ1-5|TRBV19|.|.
TGTGCCAGTAGTATATCACGCATTAGCAATCAGCCCCAGCATTTT
CASSISRISNQPQHF
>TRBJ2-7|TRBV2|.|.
TGTGCCAGCAGTGACCTCGGGCAGTACTTC
CASSDLGQYF
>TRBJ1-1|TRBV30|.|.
TGTGCCTGGAGTGGACGGGGGGATGAAGCTTTCTTT
CAWSGRGDEAFF
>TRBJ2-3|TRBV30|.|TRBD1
TGTGCCTCACAAGGGACAGGGCGCACAGATACGCAGTATTTT
CASQGTGRTDTQYF
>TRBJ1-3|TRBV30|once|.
TGTGCCTGGATTCCCCGGGTCCTCGGAAACACCATATATTTT
CAWIPRVLGNTIYF
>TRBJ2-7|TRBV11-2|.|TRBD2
TGTGCCAGCAGCTTACTGGTAGCGGGAGGGCCCGAGCAGTACTTC
CASSLLVAGGPEQYF
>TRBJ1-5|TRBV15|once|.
TGTGCCACCAGCAGCCCTCCCCCGGGCTATAGCAATCAGCCCCAGCATTTT
CATSSPPPGYSNQPQHF
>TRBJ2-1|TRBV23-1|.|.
TGCGCCAGCAGTCTCCCAGGACGGATCTCCTACAATGAGCAGTTCTTC
CASSLPGRISYNEQFF
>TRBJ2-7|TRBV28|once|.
TGTGCCAGCAGTTTATCCGGCCACAGCGGCTACGAGCAGTACTTC
CASSLSGHSGYEQYF
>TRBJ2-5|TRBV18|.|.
TGTGCCAGCTCACCACCGGTTGGGACCCAGTACTTC
CASSPPVGTQYF
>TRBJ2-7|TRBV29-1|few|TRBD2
TGCAGCGTTGAAGATCCCAGCGGGGCCACCGAGCAGTACTTC
CSVEDPSGATEQYF
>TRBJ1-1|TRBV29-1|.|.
TGCAGCGCAGGGAGGCTGAACACTGAAGCTTTCTTT
CSAGRLNTEAFF
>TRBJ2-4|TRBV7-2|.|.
TGTGCCAGCAGCTCCGGGCTCAAAAACATTCAGTACTTC
CASSSGLKNIQYF
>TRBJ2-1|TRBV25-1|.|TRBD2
TGTGCCAGTCTCGGACTAGGGATCAACAATGAGCAGTTCTTC
CASLGLGINNEQFF
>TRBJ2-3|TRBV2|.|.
TGTGCCAGCAGGGCCTTGGACATACGCACAGATACGCAGTATTTT
CASRALDIRTDTQYF
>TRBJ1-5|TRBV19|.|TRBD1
TGTGCCAGTAGTACCGGACAGGGCAATCAGCCCCAGCATTTT
CASSTGQGNQPQHF
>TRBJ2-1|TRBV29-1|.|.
TGCAGCGTTGTTGGGGGCATCGACAATGAGCAGTTCTTC
CSVVGGIDNEQFF
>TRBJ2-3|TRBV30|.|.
TGTGCCTGGTTTCGGGATACGCAGTATTTT
CAWFRDTQYF
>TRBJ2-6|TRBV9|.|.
TGTGCCAGCAGCCCGGGACATAACTCTGGGGCCAACGTCCTGACTTTC
CASSPGHNSGANVLTF
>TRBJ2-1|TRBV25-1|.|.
TGTGCCAGCAGTGAATCAGAAGCGGGTTACAATGAGCAGTTCTTC
CASSESEAGYNEQFF
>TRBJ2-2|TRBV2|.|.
TGTGCCAGCAGTGGTCAGGCTGTGAACACCGGGGAGCTGTTTTTT
CASSGQAVNTGELFF
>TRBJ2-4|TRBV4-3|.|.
TGCGCCAGCAGCCGCGGACAAGTCGGGGCCAAAAACATTCAGTACTTC
CASSRGQVGAKNIQYF
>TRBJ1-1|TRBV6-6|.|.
TGTGCCAGCAGTTACCGGGGAAACACTGAAGCTTTCTTT
CASSYRGNTEAFF
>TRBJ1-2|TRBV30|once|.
TGTGCCTGGAGTGGCCCTTTTCGGGGTGAGGGAGGCTACACCTTC
CAWSGPFRGEGGYTF
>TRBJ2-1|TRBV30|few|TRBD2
TGTGCCTGGAGTTTCTCGGGGACTATTTACAATGAGCAGTTCTTC
CAWSFSGTIYNEQFF
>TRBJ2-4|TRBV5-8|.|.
TGTGCCAGCAGCTGGACGGTGAACATTCAGTACTTC
CASSWTVNIQYF
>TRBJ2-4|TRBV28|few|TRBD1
TGTGCCAGCGCTCCGACAGGGGGAGCCAAAAACATTCAGTACTTC
CASAPTGGAKNIQYF